The 3 T cell receptor beta chains listed next were all sequenced from one sample in a study of blood T cells in healthy people across ages. A second PCR, run for about 7 to 11 cycles, used a sample-barcoded 5' primer plus a J-beta primer mix. From the 5' RACE reads, TCRdb called clonotypes with MiXCR, one entry per CDR3 protein. This table holds about 1,500,000 distinct CDR3 sequences, 40% to 50% found once. The sequencing sample was made of blood. All receptors derive from a woman between 18 and 29 years old in good health.

DNA of the CDR3: TGCAGTGTTGATCTAGCGGAGTCCTACAATGAGCAGTTCTTC. It yields the protein CSVDLAESYNEQFF. The chain uses TRBV20-1 and TRBJ2-1; 7 nucleotides agree with TRBD2. The V and J ends lost 7 bases and 1 base, in that order; junction bases with no gene match: 7. The CDR3 runs 14 residues. CDR1 and CDR2 (germline): DFQATT, SNEGSKA (reference sequence).

This clonotype has just a few counts. The chain has TRBV28 and TRBJ2-1, with TRBD2 identical over 7 bases. This CDR3 is built from 14 residues. Germline CDR1 MDHEN, CDR2 SYDVKM. Germline trimming cut 2 bases from V and 8 bases from J; bases unmatched to any gene: 6. The CDR3 sequence: CASSLGGRADEQFF. The CDR3 DNA follows: TGTGCCAGCAGTTTAGGTGGGAGGGCCGATGAGCAGTTCTTC.

This rearrangement joins TRBV5-1 to TRBJ1-2; TRBD1 aligns across 10 bases. The V gene end was trimmed by 2 bases and the J gene end by 9 bases; junction bases not matched to a gene: 13. Germline V lookup: CDR1 SGHRS, CDR2 YFSETQ. This CDR3 comprises 16 residues. CDR3 DNA: TGCGCCAGCAGCTTATCCGCCGGGACAGGGGAGTTCCGCTACACCTTC. Protein product: CASSLSAGTGEFRYTF.